A selection of T cell receptor beta chains follows, all from one sample in a study of CD8+ T cells in alopecia areata. The repertoire was sequenced with immunoSEQ multiplex PCR; TCRdb's copy has only in-frame clones and lacks some. In the table there are nearly 110,000 clones, roughly 84% of which are singletons. Sequencing used CD8+ T cells sorted from blood, obtained at week 24, from a patient treated with tofacitinib. The receptor set was obtained from a human donor with alopecia areata. Each CDR3 is given with its conserved first and last residue. D genes are given only for firm matches. Expanded clones are given a class, and other clones once, few, many or no size at all.

V	J	D	size	DNA	CDR3
TRBV7-8	TRBJ1-3	TRBD1	.	TGTGCCAGCAGCTTAGTCAACAGGGGGCAAAGCGCTTCTGGAAACACCATATATTTT	CASSLVNRGQSASGNTIYF
TRBV29-1	TRBJ1-2	.	.	TGCAGCGTTTTGAGGGGAGACTATGGCTACACCTTC	CSVLRGDYGYTF
TRBV9	TRBJ2-3	.	.	TGTGCCAGCAGCTCGCGACTTGTTAACACAGATACGCAGTATTTT	CASSSRLVNTDTQYF
TRBV4-1	TRBJ2-1	TRBD2	once	TGCGCCAGCAGCCTGGGACTAGCGGGGACCAATGAGCAGTTCTTC	CASSLGLAGTNEQFF
TRBV6-1	TRBJ2-1	.	.	TGTGCCAGCGGCTATGAGCAGTTCTTC	CASGYEQFF
TRBV20-1	TRBJ2-1	.	.	TGCAGTGCTAGAGGGGGGAATGAGCAGTTCTTC	CSARGGNEQFF
TRBV6-5	TRBJ2-2	.	.	TGTGCCAGCAGTCCCGACAGTAGGGAGCTGTTTTTT	CASSPDSRELFF
TRBV12-5	TRBJ1-6	TRBD1	.	TGTGCTAGTGGTTTGGGGACAGGGAGCTCCTATAATTCACCCCTCCACTTT	CASGLGTGSSYNSPLHF
TRBV7-9	TRBJ2-3	TRBD1	.	TGTGCCAGCAGCCTCCGACCGGGACAGGGCCCTCACCGTCTTACGCAGTATTTT	CASSLRPGQGPHRLTQYF
TRBV6-5	TRBJ2-5	.	few	TGTGCCAGCAGTTACGGTCCCCAAGAGACCCAGTACTTC	CASSYGPQETQYF
TRBV10-3	TRBJ2-7	.	once	TGTGCCATCAGTGTTTCACGGCCCTACGAGCAGTACTTC	CAISVSRPYEQYF
TRBV5-1	TRBJ1-2	.	.	TGCGCCAGCAGCTTGGCCGTAGAAGGGCCCGCCATGGTTGGCTACACCTTC	CASSLAVEGPAMVGYTF
TRBV5-1	TRBJ1-1	TRBD1	.	TGCGCCAGCAGTTCCGGGACAGGTCCCACTGAAGCTTTCTTT	CASSSGTGPTEAFF
TRBV4-2	TRBJ1-6	.	.	TGTGCCAGCAGCCAAGAAGGTAGAGATAATTCACCCCTCCACTTT	CASSQEGRDNSPLHF
TRBV6-5	TRBJ2-1	TRBD2	.	TGTGCCAGCAGCCTAGCGGGGGTCTACAATGAGCAGTTCTTC	CASSLAGVYNEQFF
TRBV20-1	TRBJ1-2	.	.	TGCAGTGCGGACCCCAGTGGCTACACCTTC	CSADPSGYTF
TRBV29-1	TRBJ2-1	TRBD2	.	TGCAGCGTTGAAACCCTCGGACTAGCGGGGCCCAATGAGCAGTTCTTC	CSVETLGLAGPNEQFF
TRBV7-8	TRBJ2-7	TRBD1	.	TGTGCCAGCAGCTTACAGGGGGCTTACGAGCAGTACTTC	CASSLQGAYEQYF
TRBV15	TRBJ2-7	.	.	TGTGCCACCAGCAGAGAGGGGGCAACCTACTACGAGCAGTACTTC	CATSREGATYYEQYF
TRBV2	TRBJ2-3	.	.	TGTGCCAGGCAAGACGATACGCAGTATTTT	CARQDDTQYF
TRBV29-1	TRBJ2-7	TRBD2	.	TGCAGCGTTAGACTAGCGGGGGGTTACGAGCAGTACTTC	CSVRLAGGYEQYF
TRBV4-1	TRBJ2-7	TRBD1	.	TGCGCCAGCAGCCAGGGACAGGGGGGCCGACGCGAGCAGTACTTC	CASSQGQGGRREQYF
TRBV19	TRBJ1-2	TRBD1	once	TGTGCCAGTTCGGACAGGGGCAACTATGGCTACACCTTC	CASSDRGNYGYTF
TRBV6-6	TRBJ2-6	.	.	TGTGCCAGCAGTTACTCGCAGACTCCCAGGGCCAACGTCCTGACTTTC	CASSYSQTPRANVLTF
TRBV27	TRBJ2-4	.	.	TGTGCCAGCAGTTCCCTATTAGGGGTCTCCAAAAACATTCAGTACTTC	CASSSLLGVSKNIQYF
TRBV2	TRBJ2-1	.	.	TGTGCCACCCAAAGGCTTCAAGAGCCCCCCTACAATGAGCAGTTCTTC	CATQRLQEPPYNEQFF
TRBV4-3	TRBJ1-1	.	.	TGCGCCAGCAGCCAATATCAGGGCCGGACTGAAGCTTTCTTT	CASSQYQGRTEAFF
TRBV4-1	TRBJ2-3	.	.	TGCGCCAGCAGCCACACATGGACTGGGACAGATACGCAGTATTTT	CASSHTWTGTDTQYF
TRBV20-1	TRBJ2-7	.	.	TGCAGTGCGGGAGAAGGGGAGCAGTACTTC	CSAGEGEQYF
TRBV2	TRBJ2-1	TRBD2	few	TGTGCCAGCAAAACTAGCGGGGGCCGTTACAATGAGCAGTTCTTC	CASKTSGGRYNEQFF
TRBV29-1	TRBJ2-1	TRBD1	.	TGCAGCGTCTGGACAGGGCTAGAAAATGAGCAGTTCTTC	CSVWTGLENEQFF
TRBV4-3	TRBJ2-7	.	.	TGCGCCAGCCGGAAAGACAGTTCCTCCTACGAGCAGTACTTC	CASRKDSSSYEQYF
TRBV29-1	TRBJ2-5	.	.	TGCAGCGTTGTGTGGGCGCGTGAGACCCAGTACTTC	CSVVWARETQYF
TRBV27	TRBJ1-1	.	.	TGTGCCAGCAGTCTTTCCCCGGGGGGCACTGAAGCTTTCTTT	CASSLSPGGTEAFF
TRBV7-9	TRBJ2-7	.	.	TGTGCCAGCAGCTCCGATGGAAACTACGAGCAGTACTTC	CASSSDGNYEQYF
TRBV27	TRBJ2-3	.	.	TGTGCCAGCAGTTTGGGGGCGACAGATACGCAGTATTTT	CASSLGATDTQYF
TRBV27	TRBJ1-5	.	.	TGTGCCAGCAGTTTTCGGGGGCCTGGTCAGCCCCAGCATTTT	CASSFRGPGQPQHF
TRBV5-8	TRBJ1-1	.	.	TGTGCCAGCAGCTTGGGCACCTGGGACCAGGGGCGGGCGGTAACTGAAGCTTTCTTT	CASSLGTWDQGRAVTEAFF
TRBV12-5	TRBJ2-7	.	once	TGTGCTAGTGTCTCCCCGGGCAGCACCTACGAGCAGTACTTC	CASVSPGSTYEQYF
TRBV2	TRBJ1-1	.	.	TGTGCCAGCAGGCCCCCGAGGTACACTGAAGCTTTCTTT	CASRPPRYTEAFF
TRBV7-2	TRBJ2-7	TRBD2	.	TGTGCCAGCAGCTTCGGCCTTAGCGGGGTATACGAGCAGTACTTC	CASSFGLSGVYEQYF
TRBV7-9	TRBJ2-3	.	.	TGTGCCAGCCGCGGGGACCGCACAGATACGCAGTATTTT	CASRGDRTDTQYF
TRBV11-2	TRBJ2-5	.	many	TGTGCCAGCAGTCAAAAGACAAGGGGCCCGCAAGAGACCCAGTACTTC	CASSQKTRGPQETQYF
TRBV27	TRBJ2-2	.	.	TGTGCCAGCAGTTTATTTGGCGGGGAGCTGTTTTTT	CASSLFGGELFF
TRBV5-4	TRBJ2-3	TRBD1	.	TGTGCCCAGACAGGGGGCGCGGGAGATACGCAGTATTTT	CAQTGGAGDTQYF
TRBV6-5	TRBJ2-1	.	.	TGTGCCAGCGGGTCGAGAGCGAATGAGCAGTTCTTC	CASGSRANEQFF
TRBV2	TRBJ1-1	.	.	TGTGCCAGCAGTGACAGCTACAGCACTGAAGCTTTCTTT	CASSDSYSTEAFF
TRBV2	TRBJ2-1	TRBD1	once	TGTGCCAGCAATGAGGACAGGGGAAATGAGCAGTTCTTC	CASNEDRGNEQFF
TRBV11-2	TRBJ2-5	.	.	TGTGCCAGCAGCTTAGACGGTTCCGGGGACCGGACCCAGTACTTC	CASSLDGSGDRTQYF
TRBV19	TRBJ2-1	.	.	TGTGCCAGTAGTATAGCGGAGGGTGGTGAGCAGTTCTTC	CASSIAEGGEQFF
TRBV4-2	TRBJ2-7	.	.	TGTGCCAGCAGCCAAGATTATGCGAACTCCTACGAGCAGTACTTC	CASSQDYANSYEQYF
TRBV27	TRBJ2-1	TRBD2	few	TGTGCCAGCAGTTTACTTTCTAGCGGGGGGGCCGGGACTTCGGGCAATGAGCAGTTCTTC	CASSLLSSGGAGTSGNEQFF
TRBV29-1	TRBJ1-1	.	.	TGCAGCGTTGCTGAGAACACTGAAGCTTTCTTT	CSVAENTEAFF
TRBV7-9	TRBJ2-7	.	.	TGTGCCAGCAGCCCAATGGGGTCTCCCTACGAGCAGTACTTC	CASSPMGSPYEQYF
TRBV9	TRBJ1-4	.	few	TGTGCCAGCAGCCTTGGGAGTTCTCCTAATGAAAAACTGTTTTTT	CASSLGSSPNEKLFF
TRBV4-3	TRBJ2-2	.	.	TGCGCCAGCAGCCAATCCAAGAACACCGGGGAGCTGTTTTTT	CASSQSKNTGELFF
TRBV5-4	TRBJ2-1	.	.	TGTGCCAGCAGCTTCCAGGGTCAGGGGTACAATGAGCAGTTCTTC	CASSFQGQGYNEQFF
TRBV9	TRBJ1-6	.	.	TGTGCCAGCAGCGTCTATCAGGAAAGCTCCTATAATTCACCCCTCCACTTT	CASSVYQESSYNSPLHF
TRBV19	TRBJ2-7	.	.	TGTGCCTCCCGCCAGGGGGGCGAGCAGTACTTC	CASRQGGEQYF